Sequencing of this T cell receptor (beta chain) was carried out in a study of OX40 agonist ivuxolimab in advanced cancers. Study-wide context: Dose-escalation patients were diagnosed with hepatocellular carcinoma, melanoma, renal cell cancer or head and neck cancer.

Details on this clone: Its specificity is not known.

J gave up 5 bases and V 8 bases, and 14 bases lay outside the gene matches. Germline-derived CDR1 and CDR2 are MGHDK and SYGVNS. This CDR3 comprises 15 residues. The study's findings and limits: Low clonal expansion, among the lowest seen, marked partial responders at 0.1-3.0 mg/kg. The study found that CD8+ T cells averaged more expanded clones than CD4+.

The repertoire was sequenced with immunoSEQ multiplex PCR; TCRdb's copy has only in-frame clones and lacks some. The sample holds tens of thousands of clones, 83% seen once. The specimen was CD4+ or CD8+ T cells sorted from blood, collected in a trial of the OX40 agonist ivuxolimab. The receptor comes from an adult with an advanced solid tumor such as melanoma, head and neck, liver or kidney cancer. The gene calls are TRBV25-1 and TRBJ1-1, with TRBD1 identical over 7 bases. CDR3 DNA: TGTGCCAGCCGCAGACAGGGAACGATGAGGACTGAAGCTTTCTTT. Translating it yields CASRRQGTMRTEAFF.